The sequence of this T cell receptor (beta chain) was determined in a study of PD-L1 blockade in urothelial cancer. The overall study: Bladder-origin urothelial cancer in males covered about nine tenths of the roughly 30 patients. Once treatment had started, blood was analyzed at 3 weeks (second dose) and again at 6 weeks.

Every PCR got spiked synthetic TCR analog templates. Assay used: immunoSEQ multiplex PCR; TCRdb lists only in-frame clones, some missing. The sample holds more than 90,000 clones, 75% to 90% seen once. The time point here: peripheral blood 6 weeks after treatment start. CDR3 length: 12 amino acids. V dropped 7 bases and J dropped 5; count of bases not matched to a gene: 2. Germline CDR1 is LNHDA and CDR2 is SQIVND (reference sequence). The V and J genes are TRBV19 and TRBJ2-3; TRBD2 matches at 8 bases. This sample comprised PBMCs, obtained around atezolizumab (anti-PD-L1) treatment. The sequence was obtained from a man in his 70s with urothelial cancer. Written as DNA, the CDR3 is TGTGCCAGTACTGGGACTAGAGATACGCAGTATTTT. It yields the protein CASTGTRDTQYF.